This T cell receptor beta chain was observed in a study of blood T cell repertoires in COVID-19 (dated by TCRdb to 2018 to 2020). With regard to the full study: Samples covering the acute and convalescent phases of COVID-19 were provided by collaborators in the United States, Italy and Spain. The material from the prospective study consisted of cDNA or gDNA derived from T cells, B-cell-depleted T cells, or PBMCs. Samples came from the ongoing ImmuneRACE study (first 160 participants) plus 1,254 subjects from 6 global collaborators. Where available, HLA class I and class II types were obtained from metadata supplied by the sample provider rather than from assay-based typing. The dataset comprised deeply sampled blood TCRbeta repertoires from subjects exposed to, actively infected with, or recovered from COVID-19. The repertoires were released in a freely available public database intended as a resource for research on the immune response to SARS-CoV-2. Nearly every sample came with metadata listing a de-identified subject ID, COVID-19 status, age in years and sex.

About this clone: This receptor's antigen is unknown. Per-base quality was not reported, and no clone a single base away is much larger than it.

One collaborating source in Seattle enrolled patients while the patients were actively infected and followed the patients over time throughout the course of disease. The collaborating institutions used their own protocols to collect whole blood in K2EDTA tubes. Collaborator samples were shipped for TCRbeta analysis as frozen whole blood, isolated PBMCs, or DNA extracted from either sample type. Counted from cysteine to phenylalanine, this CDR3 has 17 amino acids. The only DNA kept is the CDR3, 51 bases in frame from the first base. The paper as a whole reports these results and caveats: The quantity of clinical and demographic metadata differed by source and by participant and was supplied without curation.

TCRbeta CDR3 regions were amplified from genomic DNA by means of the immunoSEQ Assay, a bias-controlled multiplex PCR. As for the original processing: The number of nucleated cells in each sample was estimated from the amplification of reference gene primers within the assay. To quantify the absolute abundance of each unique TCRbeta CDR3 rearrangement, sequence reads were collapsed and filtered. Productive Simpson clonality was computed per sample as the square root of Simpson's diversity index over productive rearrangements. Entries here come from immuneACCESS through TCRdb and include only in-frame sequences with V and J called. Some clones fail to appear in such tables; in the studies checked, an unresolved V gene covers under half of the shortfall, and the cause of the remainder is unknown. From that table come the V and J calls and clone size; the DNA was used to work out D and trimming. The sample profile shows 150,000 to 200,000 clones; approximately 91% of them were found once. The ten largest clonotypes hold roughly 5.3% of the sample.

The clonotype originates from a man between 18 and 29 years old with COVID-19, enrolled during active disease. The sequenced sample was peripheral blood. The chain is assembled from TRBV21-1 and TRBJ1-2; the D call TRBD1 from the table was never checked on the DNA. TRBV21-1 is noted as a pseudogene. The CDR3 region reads CASSNITKQGDNYGYTF. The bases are TGTGCCAGCAGCAACATTACTAAACAGGGGGACAACTATGGCTACACCTTC.